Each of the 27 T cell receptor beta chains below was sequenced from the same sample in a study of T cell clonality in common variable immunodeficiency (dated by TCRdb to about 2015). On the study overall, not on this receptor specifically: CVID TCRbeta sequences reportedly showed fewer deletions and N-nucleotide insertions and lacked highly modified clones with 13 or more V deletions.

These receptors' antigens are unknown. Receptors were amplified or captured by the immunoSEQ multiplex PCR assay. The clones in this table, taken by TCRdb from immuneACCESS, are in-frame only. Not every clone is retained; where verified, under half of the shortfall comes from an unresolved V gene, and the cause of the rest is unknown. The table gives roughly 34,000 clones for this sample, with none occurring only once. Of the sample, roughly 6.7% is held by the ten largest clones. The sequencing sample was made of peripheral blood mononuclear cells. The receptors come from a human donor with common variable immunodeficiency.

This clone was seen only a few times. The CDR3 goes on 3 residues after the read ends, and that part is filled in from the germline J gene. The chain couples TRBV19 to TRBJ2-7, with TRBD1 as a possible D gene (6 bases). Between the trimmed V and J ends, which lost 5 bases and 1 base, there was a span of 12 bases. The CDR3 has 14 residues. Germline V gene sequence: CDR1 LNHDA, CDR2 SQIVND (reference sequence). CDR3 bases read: TGTGCCAGTAGTGCGGACAGATCTTCCTACGAG. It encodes CASSADRSSYE. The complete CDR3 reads CASSADRSSYEQYF.

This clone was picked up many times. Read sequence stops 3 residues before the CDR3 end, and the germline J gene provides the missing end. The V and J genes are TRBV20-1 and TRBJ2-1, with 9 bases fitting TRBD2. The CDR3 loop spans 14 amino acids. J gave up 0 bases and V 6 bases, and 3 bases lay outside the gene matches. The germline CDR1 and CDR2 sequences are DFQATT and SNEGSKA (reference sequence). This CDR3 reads CSAPGLASYNEQFF. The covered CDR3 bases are TGCAGTGCCCCGGGACTAGCCTCCTACAATGAG.

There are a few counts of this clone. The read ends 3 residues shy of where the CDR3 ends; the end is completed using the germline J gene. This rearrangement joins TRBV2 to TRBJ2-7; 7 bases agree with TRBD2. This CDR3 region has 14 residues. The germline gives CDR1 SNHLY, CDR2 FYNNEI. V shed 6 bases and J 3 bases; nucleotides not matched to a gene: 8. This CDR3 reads CASRTASGYYEQYF. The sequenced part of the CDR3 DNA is TGTGCCAGCAGGACGGCTAGCGGATACTACGAG.

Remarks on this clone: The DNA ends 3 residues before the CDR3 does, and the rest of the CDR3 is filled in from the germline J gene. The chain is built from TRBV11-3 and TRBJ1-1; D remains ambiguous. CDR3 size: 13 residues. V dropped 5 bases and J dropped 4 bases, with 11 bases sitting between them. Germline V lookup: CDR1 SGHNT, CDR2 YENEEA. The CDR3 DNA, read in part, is TGTGCCAGCAGCGAGTATGCAGGCACTGAA. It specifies CASSEYAGTE. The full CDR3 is CASSEYAGTEAFF. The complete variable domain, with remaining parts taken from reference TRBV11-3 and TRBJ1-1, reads EAGVVQSPRYKIIEKKQPVAFWCNPISGHNTLYWYLQNLGQGPELLIRYENEEAVDDSQLPKDRFSAERLKGVDSTLKIQPAELGDSAVYLCASSEYAGTEAFFGQGTRLTVV.

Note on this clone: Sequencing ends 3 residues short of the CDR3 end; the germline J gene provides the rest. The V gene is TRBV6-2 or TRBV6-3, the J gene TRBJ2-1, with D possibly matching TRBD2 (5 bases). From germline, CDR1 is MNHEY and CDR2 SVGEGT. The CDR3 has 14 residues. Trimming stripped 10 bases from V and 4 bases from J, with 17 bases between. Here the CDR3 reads CAIKGAERYNEQFF. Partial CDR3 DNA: TGTGCCATTAAAGGAGCGGAGAGGTACAATGAG.

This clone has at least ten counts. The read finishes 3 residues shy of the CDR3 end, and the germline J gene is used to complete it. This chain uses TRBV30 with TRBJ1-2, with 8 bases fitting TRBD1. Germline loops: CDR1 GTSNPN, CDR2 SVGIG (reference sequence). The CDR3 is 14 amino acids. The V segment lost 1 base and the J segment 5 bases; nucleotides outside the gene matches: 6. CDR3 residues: CAWSGGQGGYGYTF. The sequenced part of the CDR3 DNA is TGTGCCTGGAGTGGCGGACAGGGAGGGTATGGC.

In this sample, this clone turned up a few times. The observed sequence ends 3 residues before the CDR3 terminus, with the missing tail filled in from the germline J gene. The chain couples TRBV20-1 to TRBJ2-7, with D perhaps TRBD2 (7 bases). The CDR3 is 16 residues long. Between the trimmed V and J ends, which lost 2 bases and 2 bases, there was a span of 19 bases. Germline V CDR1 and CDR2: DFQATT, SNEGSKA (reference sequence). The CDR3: CSARQRGVAGPYEQYF. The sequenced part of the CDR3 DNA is TGCAGTGCTAGACAAAGGGGGGTAGCGGGCCCCTACGAG.

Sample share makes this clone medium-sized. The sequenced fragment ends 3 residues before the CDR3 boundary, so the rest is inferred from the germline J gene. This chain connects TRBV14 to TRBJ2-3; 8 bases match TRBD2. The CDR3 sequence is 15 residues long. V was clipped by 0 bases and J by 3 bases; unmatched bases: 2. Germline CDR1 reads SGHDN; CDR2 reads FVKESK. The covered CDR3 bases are TGTGCCAGCAGCCAAGATACTAGCGGAACAGATACG. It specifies CASSQDTSGTDT. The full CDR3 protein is CASSQDTSGTDTQYF.

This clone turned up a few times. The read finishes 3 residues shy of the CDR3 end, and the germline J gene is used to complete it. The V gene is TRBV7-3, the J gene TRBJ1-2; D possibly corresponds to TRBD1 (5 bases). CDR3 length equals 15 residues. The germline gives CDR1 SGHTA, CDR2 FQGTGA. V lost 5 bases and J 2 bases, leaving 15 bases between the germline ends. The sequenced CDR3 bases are TGTGCCAGCAGCCTCCTTGGAGGGGTGAACTATGGC. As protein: CASSLLGGVNYG. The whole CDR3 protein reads CASSLLGGVNYGYTF.

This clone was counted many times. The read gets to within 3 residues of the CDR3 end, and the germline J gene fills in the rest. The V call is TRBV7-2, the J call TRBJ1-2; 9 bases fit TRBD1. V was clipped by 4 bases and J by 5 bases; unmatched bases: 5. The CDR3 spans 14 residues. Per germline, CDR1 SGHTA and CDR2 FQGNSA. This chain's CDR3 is CASSSQGAGYGYTF. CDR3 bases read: TGTGCCAGCAGCTCACAGGGGGCGGGGTATGGC.

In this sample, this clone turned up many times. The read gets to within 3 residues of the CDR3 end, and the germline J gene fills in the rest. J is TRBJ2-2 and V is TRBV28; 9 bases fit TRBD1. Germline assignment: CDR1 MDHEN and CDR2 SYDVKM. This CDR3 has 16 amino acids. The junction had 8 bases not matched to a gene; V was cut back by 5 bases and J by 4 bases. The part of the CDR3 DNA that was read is TGTGCCAGCAGTCTAACCGGGACAGGGAGCACCGGGGAG. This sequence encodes CASSLTGTGSTGE. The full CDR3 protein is CASSLTGTGSTGELFF.

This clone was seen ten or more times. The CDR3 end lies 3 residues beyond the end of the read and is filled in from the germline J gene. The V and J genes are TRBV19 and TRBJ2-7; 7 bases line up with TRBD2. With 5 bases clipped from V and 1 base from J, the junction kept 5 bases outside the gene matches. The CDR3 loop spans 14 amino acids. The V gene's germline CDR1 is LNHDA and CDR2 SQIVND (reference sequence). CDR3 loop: CASSRTRSSYEQYF. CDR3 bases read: TGTGCCAGTAGTCGGACTAGGTCTTCCTACGAG.

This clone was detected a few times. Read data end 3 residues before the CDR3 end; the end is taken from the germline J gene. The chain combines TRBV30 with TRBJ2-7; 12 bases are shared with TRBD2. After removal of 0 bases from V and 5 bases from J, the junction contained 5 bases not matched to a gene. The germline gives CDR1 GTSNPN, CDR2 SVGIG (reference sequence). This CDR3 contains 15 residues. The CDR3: CAWSVWTSGAHEQYF. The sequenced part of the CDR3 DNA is TGTGCCTGGAGTGTGTGGACTAGCGGGGCCCACGAG.

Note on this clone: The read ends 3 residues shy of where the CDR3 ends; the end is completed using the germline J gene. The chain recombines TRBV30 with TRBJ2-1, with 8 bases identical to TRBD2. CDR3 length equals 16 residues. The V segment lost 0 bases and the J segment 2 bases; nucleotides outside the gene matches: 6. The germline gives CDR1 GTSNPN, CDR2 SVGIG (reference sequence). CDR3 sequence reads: CAWSVGVAGPYNEQFF. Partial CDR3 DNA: TGTGCCTGGAGTGTAGGAGTAGCGGGACCCTACAATGAG.

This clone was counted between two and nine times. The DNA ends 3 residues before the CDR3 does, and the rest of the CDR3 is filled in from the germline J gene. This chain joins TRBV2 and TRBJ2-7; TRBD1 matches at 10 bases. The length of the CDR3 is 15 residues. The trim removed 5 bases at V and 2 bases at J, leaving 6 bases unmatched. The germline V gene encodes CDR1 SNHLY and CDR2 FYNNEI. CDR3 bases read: TGTGCCAGCAGTACCACCGGGACAGGGGCCTACGAG. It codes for CASSTTGTGAYE. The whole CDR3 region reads CASSTTGTGAYEQYF. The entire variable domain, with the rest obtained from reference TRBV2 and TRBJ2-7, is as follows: EPEVTQTPSHQVTQMGQEVILRCVPISNHLYFYWYRQILGQKVEFLVSFYNNEISEKSEIFDDQFSVERPDGSNFTLKIRSTKLEDSAMYFCASSTTGTGAYEQYFGPGTRLTVT.

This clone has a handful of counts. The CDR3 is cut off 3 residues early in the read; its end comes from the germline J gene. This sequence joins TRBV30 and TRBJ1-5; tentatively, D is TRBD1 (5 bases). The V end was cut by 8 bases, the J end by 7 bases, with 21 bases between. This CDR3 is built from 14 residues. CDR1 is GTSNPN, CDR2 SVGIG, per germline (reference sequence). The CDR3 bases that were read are TGTGCCAGTACCCCACCGGGGGGGGGACAGCCC. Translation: CASTPPGGGQP. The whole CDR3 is CASTPPGGGQPQHF.

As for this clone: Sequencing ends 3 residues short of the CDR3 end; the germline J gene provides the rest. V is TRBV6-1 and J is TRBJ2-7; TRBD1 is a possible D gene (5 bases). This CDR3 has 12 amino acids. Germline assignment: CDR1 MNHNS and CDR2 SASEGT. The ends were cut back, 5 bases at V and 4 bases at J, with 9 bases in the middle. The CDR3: CASSQDSYEQYF. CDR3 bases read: TGTGCCAGCAGTCAAGACAGTTACGAG.

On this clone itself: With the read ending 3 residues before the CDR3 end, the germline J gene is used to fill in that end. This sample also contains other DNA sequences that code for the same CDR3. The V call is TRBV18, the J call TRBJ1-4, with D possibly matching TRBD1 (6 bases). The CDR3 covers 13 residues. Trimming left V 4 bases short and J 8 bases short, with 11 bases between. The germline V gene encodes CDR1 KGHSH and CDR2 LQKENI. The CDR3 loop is CASSLQGGEKLFF. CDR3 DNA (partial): TGTGCCAGCTCACTACAGGGAGGGGAAAAA.

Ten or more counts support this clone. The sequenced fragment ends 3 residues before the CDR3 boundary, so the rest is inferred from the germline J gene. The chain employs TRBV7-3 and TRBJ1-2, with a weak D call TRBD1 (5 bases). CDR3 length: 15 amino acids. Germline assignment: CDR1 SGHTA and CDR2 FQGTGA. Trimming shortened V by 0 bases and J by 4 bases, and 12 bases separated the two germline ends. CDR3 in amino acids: CASSLTGGDGYGYTF. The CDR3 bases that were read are TGTGCCAGCAGCTTAACGGGAGGGGATGGCTATGGC. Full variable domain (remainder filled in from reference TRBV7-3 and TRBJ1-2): GAGVSQTPSNKVTEKGKYVELRCDPISGHTALYWYRQSLGQGPEFLIYFQGTGAADDSGLPNDRFFAVRPEGSVSTLKIQRTERGDSAVYLCASSLTGGDGYGYTFGSGTRLTVV.

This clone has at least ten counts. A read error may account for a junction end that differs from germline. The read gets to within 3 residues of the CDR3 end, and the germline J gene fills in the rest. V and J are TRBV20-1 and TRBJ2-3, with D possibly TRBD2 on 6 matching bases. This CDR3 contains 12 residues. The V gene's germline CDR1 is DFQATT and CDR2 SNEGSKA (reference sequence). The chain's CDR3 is CSARAGGDTQYF. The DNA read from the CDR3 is TGCAGTGCGAGAGCCGGGGGAGATACG.

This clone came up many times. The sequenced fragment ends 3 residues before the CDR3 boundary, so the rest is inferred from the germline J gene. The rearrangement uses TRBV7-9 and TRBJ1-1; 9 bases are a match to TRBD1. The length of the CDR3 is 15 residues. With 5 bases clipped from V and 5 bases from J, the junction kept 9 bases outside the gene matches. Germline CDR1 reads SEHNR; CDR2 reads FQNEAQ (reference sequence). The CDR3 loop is CASSHYRGRRTEAFF. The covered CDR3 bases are TGTGCCAGCAGCCACTACAGGGGGCGACGGACTGAA.

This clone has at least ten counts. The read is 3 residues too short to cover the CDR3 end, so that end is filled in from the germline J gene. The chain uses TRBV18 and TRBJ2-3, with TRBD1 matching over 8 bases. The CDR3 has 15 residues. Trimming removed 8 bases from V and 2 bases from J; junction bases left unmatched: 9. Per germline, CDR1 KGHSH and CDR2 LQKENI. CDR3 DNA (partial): TGTGCCAGCGTCCCCGGGACAGGACTCACAGATACG. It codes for CASVPGTGLTDT. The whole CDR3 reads CASVPGTGLTDTQYF.

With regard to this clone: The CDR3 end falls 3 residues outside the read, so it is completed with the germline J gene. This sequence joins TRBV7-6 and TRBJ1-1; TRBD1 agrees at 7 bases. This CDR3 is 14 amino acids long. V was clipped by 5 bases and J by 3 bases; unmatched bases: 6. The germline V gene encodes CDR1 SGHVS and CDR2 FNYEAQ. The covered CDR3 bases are TGTGCCAGCAGCCTTCAAGACAGGGACACTGAA. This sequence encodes CASSLQDRDTE. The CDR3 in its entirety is CASSLQDRDTEAFF.

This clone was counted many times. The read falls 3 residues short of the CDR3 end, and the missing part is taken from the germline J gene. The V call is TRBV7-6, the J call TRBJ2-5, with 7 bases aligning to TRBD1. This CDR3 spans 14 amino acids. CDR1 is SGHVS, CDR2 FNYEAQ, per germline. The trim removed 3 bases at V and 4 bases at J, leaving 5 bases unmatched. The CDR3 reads CASSFTGVGETQYF. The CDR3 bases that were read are TGTGCCAGCAGCTTTACAGGGGTTGGAGAGACC.

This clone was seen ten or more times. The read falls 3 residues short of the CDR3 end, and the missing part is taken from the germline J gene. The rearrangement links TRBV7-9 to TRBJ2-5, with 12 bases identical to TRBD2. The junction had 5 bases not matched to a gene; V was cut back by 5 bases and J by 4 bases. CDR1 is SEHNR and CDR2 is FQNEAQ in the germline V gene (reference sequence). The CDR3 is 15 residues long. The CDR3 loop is CASSNLLAGGETQYF. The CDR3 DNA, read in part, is TGTGCCAGCAGCAACCTACTAGCGGGAGGAGAGACC.

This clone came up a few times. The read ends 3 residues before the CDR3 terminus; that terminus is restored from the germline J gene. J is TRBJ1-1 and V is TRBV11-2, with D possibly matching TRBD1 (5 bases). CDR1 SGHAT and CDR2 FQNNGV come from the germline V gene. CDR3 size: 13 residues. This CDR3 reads CASSYRLGQKAFF. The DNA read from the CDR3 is TGTGCCAGCAGCTACCGCCTGGGGCAGAAA.

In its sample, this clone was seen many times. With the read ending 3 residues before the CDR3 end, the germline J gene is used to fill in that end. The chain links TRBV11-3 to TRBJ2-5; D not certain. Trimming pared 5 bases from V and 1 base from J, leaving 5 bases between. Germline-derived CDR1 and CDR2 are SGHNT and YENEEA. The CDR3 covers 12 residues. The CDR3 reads CASSALQETQYF. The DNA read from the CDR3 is TGTGCCAGCAGCGCACTCCAAGAGACC.